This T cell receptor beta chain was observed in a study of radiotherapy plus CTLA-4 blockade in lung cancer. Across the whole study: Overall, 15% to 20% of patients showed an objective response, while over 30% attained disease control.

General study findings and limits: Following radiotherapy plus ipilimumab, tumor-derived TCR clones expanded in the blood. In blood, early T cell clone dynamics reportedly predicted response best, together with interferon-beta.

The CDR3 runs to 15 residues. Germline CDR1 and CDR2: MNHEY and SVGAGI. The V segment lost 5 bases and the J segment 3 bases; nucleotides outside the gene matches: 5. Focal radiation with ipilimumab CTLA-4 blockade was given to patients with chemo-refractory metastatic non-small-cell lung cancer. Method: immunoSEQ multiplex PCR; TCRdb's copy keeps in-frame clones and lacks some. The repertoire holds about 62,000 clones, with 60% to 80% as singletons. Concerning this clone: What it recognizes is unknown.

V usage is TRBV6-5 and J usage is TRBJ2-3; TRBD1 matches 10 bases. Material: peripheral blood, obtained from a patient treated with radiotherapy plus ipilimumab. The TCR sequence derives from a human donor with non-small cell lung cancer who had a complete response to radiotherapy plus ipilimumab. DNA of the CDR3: TGTGCCAGCAGTCGGGCGGGACAGGGGACAGATACGCAGTATTTT. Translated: CASSRAGQGTDTQYF.